The 6 T cell receptor beta chains in this list originate from one sample, sequenced in a study of OX40 agonist ivuxolimab in advanced cancers. The protocol was immunoSEQ multiplex PCR, while the TCRdb copy is restricted to in-frame clones and leaves out a portion. This sample has about 58,000 clones, with 82% found just once. The sample here was CD4+ or CD8+ T cells sorted from blood, taken in a trial of the OX40 agonist ivuxolimab. The origin of the receptors is an adult with an advanced solid tumor such as melanoma, head and neck, liver or kidney cancer.

V usage is TRBV11-2 and J usage is TRBJ2-1; D unresolved. The V end was cut by 0 bases, the J end by 12 bases, with 6 bases between. The length of the CDR3 is 11 residues. Germline V gene sequence: CDR1 SGHAT, CDR2 FQNNGV. The CDR3 coding sequence is TGTGCCAGCAGCTTAGACACTCTGCAGTTCTTC. The encoded protein is CASSLDTLQFF.

The gene calls are TRBV29-1 and TRBJ2-4, with 10 nucleotides matching TRBD1. The CDR3 totals 16 residues. CDR1 and CDR2 (germline): SQVTM, ANQGSEA. With 4 bases clipped from V and 3 bases from J, the junction kept 9 bases outside the gene matches. Here the CDR3 DNA reads TGCAGCGTTGGAAGACAGGGGGCCGGGGGCAAAAACATTCAGTACTTC. This encodes CSVGRQGAGGKNIQYF.

J is TRBJ1-5 and V is TRBV7-9; D might be TRBD1 (5 bases). CDR1 and CDR2 (germline): SEHNR, FQNEAQ (reference sequence). The CDR3 extends over 15 amino acids. V shed 1 base and J shed 2 bases, with 9 bases lying between them. CDR3 protein: CASSLGDARNQPQHF. In DNA form, the CDR3 reads TGTGCCAGCAGCTTAGGGGACGCACGCAATCAGCCCCAGCATTTT.

J is TRBJ2-2 and V is TRBV29-1, with D unresolved. There are 13 residues in the CDR3. Trimming pared 0 bases from V and 6 bases from J, leaving 8 bases between. The germline CDR1 and CDR2 sequences are SQVTM and ANQGSEA. This CDR3 is CSVEDLSAGELFF. As DNA, the CDR3 is TGCAGCGTTGAAGATCTGTCGGCCGGGGAGCTGTTTTTT.

As for this clone: This CDR3 is also generated by other DNA sequences in the sample. V is TRBV9 and J is TRBJ2-2; D not resolved. The CDR3 spans 14 residues. The V gene's germline CDR1 is SGDLS and CDR2 YYNGEE. Trimming took 4 bases from V and 0 from J, leaving 7 bases between them. CDR3 in DNA: TGTGCCAGCAGCCCACATCCGAACACCGGGGAGCTGTTTTTT. It specifies CASSPHPNTGELFF. Drawing the rest from reference TRBV9 and TRBJ2-2, the complete variable domain is DSGVTQTPKHLITATGQRVTLRCSPRSGDLSVYWYQQSLDQGLQFLIQYYNGEERAKGNILERFSAQQFPDLHSELNLSSLELGDSALYFCASSPHPNTGELFFGEGSRLTVL.

The rearrangement joins TRBV6-6 to TRBJ1-2; 9 bases align to TRBD1. After removal of 0 bases from V and 6 bases from J, the junction contained 8 bases not matched to a gene. CDR3 size: 16 residues. Germline CDR1 reads MNHNY; CDR2 reads SVGAGI (reference sequence). CDR3 in DNA: TGTGCCAGCAGTTACTCGGTACAGGGGGCGCTTGATGGCTACACCTTC. Translation gives CASSYSVQGALDGYTF.